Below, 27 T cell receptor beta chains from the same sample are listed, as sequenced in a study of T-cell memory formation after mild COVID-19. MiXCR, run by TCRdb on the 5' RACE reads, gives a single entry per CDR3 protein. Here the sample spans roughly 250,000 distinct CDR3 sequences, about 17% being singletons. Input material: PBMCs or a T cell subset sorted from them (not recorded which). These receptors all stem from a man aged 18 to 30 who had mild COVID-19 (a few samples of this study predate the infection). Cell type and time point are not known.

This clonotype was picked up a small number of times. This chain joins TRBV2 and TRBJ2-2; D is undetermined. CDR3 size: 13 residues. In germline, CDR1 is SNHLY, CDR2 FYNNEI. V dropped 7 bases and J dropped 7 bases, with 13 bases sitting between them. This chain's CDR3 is CASTYGRIGELFF. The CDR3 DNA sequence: TGTGCCAGCACCTATGGGCGTATCGGGGAGCTGTTTTTT.

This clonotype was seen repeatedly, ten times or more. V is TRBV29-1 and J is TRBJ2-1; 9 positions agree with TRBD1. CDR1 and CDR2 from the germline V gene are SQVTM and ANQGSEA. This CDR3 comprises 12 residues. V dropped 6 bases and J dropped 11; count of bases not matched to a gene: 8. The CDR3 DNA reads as TGCAGCGTACACACAGGGGGCCCCCAGCAGTTCTTC. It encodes CSVHTGGPQQFF.

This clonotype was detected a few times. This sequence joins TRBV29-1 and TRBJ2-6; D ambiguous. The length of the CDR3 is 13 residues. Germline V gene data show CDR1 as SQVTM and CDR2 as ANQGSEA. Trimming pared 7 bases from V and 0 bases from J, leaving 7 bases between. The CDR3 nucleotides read TGCAGCGCGACCTTCTCTGGGGCCAACGTCCTGACTTTC. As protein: CSATFSGANVLTF.

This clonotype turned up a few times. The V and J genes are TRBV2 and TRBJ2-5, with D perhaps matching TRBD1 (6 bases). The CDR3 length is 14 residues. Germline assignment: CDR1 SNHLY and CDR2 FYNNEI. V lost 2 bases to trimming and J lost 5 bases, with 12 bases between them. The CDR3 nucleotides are TGTGCCAGCAGTGAACTCGCAGGGGCGGAGACCCAGTACTTC. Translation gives CASSELAGAETQYF.

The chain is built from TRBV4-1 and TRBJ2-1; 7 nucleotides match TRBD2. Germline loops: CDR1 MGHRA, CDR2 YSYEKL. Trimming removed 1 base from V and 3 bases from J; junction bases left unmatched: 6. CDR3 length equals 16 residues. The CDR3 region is CASSQGKKRGYNEQFF. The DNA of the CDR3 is TGCGCCAGCAGCCAAGGGAAGAAGCGGGGCTACAATGAGCAGTTCTTC.

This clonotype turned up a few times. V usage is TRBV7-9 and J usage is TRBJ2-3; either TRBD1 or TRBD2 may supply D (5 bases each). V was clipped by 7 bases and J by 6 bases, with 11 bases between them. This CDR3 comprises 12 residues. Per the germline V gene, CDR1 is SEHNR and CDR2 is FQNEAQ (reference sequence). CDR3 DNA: TGTGCCAGCAAAAGGGACGCGGATACGCAGTATTTT. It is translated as CASKRDADTQYF.

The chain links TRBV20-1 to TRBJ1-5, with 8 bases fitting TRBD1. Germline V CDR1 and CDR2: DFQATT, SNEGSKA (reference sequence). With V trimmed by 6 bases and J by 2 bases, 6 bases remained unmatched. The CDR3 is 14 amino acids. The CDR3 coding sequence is TGCAGTGCCGACGCAGGGGGCCGCAATCAGCCCCAGCATTTT. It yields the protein CSADAGGRNQPQHF.

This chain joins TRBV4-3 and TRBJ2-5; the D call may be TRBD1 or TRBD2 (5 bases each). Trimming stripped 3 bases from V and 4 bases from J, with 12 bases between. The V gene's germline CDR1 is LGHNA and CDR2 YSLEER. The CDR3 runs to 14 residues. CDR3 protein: CASSQPGPGETQYF. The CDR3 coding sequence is TGCGCCAGCAGCCAGCCGGGGCCGGGAGAGACCCAGTACTTC.

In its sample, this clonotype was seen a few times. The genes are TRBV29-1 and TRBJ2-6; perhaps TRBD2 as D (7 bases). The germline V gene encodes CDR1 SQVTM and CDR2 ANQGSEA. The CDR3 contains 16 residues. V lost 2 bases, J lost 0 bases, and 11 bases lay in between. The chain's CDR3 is CSVETGGLSGANVLTF. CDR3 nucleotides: TGCAGCGTTGAAACGGGGGGCCTCTCTGGGGCCAACGTCCTGACTTTC.

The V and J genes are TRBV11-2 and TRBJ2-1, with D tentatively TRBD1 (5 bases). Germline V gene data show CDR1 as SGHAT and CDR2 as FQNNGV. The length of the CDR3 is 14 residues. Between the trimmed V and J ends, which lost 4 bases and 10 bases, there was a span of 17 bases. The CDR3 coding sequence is TGTGCCAGCAGCTCCCTTTCTAGGGGTGTCGAGCAGTTCTTC. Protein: CASSSLSRGVEQFF. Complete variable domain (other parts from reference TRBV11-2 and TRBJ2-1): EAGVAQSPRYKIIEKRQSVAFWCNPISGHATLYWYQQILGQGPKLLIQFQNNGVVDDSQLPKDRFSAERLKGVDSTLKIQPAKLEDSAVYLCASSSLSRGVEQFFGPGTRLTVL.

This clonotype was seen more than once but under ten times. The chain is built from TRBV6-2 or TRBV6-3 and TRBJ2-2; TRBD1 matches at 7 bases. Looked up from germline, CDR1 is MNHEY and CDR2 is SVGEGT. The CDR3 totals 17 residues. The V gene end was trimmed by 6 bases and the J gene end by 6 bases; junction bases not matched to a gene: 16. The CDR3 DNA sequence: TGTGCCAGCAGCCTCGAGGGGGCCAGACGAACATCCGGGGAGCTGTTTTTT. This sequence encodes CASSLEGARRTSGELFF.

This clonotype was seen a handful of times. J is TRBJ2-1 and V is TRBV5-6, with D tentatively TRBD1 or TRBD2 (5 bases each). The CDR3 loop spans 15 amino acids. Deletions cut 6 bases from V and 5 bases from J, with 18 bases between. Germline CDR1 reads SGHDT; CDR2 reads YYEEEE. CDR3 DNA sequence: TGTGCCAGCAAGACCCGGGACCATCCGAACAATGAGCAGTTCTTC. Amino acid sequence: CASKTRDHPNNEQFF.

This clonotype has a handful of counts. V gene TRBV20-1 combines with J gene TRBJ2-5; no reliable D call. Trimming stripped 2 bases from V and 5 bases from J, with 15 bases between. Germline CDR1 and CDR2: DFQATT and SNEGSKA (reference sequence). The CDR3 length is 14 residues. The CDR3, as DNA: TGCAGTGCTAGACCCCGACCCGCCGGGGAGACCCAGTACTTC. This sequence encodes CSARPRPAGETQYF.

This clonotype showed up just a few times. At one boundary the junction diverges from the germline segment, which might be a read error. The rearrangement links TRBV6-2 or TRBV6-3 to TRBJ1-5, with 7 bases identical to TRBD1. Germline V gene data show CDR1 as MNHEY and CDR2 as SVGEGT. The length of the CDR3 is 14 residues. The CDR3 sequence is CASSYWDSSQPQHF. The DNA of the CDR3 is TGTGCCAGCAGTTACTGGGACAGCAGTCAGCCCCAGCATTTT.

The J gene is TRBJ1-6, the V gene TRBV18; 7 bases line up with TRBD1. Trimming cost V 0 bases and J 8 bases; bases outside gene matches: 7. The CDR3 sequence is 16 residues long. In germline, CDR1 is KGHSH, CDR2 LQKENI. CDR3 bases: TGTGCCAGCTCACCACCAACAGGGGCAAGGGATTCACCCCTCCACTTT. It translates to CASSPPTGARDSPLHF. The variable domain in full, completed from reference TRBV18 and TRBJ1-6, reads NAGVMQNPRHLVRRRGQEARLRCSPMKGHSHVYWYRQLPEEGLKFMVYLQKENIIDESGMPKERFSAEFPKEGPSILRIQQVVRGDSAAYFCASSPPTGARDSPLHFGNGTRLTVT.

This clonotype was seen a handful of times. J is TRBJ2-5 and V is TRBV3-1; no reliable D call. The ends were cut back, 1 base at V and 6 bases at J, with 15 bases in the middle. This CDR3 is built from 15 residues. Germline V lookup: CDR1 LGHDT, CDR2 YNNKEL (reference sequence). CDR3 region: CASSQVSIGKKTQYF. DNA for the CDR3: TGTGCCAGCAGCCAAGTCTCCATTGGGAAGAAGACCCAGTACTTC.

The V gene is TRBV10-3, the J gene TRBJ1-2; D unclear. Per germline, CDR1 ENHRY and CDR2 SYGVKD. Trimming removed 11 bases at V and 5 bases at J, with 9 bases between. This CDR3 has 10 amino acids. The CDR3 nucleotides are TGTGCCTCCCGCGAGTATGGCTACACCTTC. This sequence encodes CASREYGYTF.

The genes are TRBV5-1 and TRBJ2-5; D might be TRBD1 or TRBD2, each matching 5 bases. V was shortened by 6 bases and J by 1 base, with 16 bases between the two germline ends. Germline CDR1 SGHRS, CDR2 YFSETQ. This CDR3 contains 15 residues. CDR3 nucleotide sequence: TGCGCCAGCAATAATTTTGGGGGAACCCAAGAGACCCAGTACTTC. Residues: CASNNFGGTQETQYF. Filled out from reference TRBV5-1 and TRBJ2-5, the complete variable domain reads KAGVTQTPRYLIKTRGQQVTLSCSPISGHRSVSWYQQTPGQGLQFLFEYFSETQRNKGNFPGRFSGRQFSNSRSEMNVSTLELGDSALYLCASNNFGGTQETQYFGPGTRLLVL.

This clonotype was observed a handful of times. The CDR3 is CASSTPGQGTDTQYF. The CDR3 DNA reads as TGCGCCAGCAGCACGCCGGGACAGGGCACAGATACGCAGTATTTT. V usage is TRBV5-1 and J usage is TRBJ2-3; 8 bases fit TRBD1. Germline values: CDR1 SGHRS, CDR2 YFSETQ. The CDR3 length is 15 residues. After removal of 4 bases from V and 1 base from J, the junction contained 5 bases not matched to a gene.

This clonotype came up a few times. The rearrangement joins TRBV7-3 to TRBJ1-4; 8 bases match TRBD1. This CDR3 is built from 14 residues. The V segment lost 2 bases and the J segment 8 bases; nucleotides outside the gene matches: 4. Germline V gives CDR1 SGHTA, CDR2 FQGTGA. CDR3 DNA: TGTGCCAGCAGCTTACAGGGGGCAGGGGAAAAACTGTTTTTT. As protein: CASSLQGAGEKLFF.

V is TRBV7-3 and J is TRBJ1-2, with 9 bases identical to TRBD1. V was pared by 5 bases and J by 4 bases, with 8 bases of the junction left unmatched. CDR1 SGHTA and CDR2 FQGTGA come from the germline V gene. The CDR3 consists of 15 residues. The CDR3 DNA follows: TGTGCCAGCAGCCCCGGGACAGGGAATTTCTATGGCTACACCTTC. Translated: CASSPGTGNFYGYTF.

The CDR3 reads CAGRRANSNQPQHF. CDR3 coding DNA: TGTGCCGGAAGGAGGGCTAATAGCAATCAGCCCCAGCATTTT. The chain employs TRBV6-2 or TRBV6-3 and TRBJ1-5; D remains unclear. Germline CDR1 and CDR2: MNHEY and SVGEGT. The CDR3 covers 14 residues. Trimming shortened V by 11 bases and J by 0 bases, and 14 bases separated the two germline ends.

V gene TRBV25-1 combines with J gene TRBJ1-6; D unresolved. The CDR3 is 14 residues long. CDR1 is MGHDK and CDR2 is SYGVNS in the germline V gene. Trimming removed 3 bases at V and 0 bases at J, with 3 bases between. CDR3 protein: CASSDSSYNSPLHF. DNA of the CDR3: TGTGCCAGCAGTGACAGCTCCTATAATTCACCCCTCCACTTT.

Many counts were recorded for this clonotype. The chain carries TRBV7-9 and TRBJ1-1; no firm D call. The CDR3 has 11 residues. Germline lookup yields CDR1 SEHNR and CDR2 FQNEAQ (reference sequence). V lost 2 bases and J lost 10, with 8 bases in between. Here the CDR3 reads CASSLLVRAFF. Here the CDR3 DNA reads TGTGCCAGCAGCTTACTGGTTAGAGCTTTCTTT.

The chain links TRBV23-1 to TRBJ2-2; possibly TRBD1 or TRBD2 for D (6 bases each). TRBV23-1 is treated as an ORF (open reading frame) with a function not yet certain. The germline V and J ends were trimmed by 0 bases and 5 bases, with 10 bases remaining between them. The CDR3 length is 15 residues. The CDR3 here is CASSQSGGDTGELFF. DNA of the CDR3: TGCGCCAGCAGTCAATCGGGGGGCGATACCGGGGAGCTGTTTTTT.

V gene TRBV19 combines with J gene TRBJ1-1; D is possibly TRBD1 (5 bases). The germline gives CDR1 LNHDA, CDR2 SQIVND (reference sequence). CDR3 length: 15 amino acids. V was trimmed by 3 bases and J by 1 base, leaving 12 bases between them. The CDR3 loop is CASSIPTDRNTEAFF. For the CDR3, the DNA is TGTGCCAGTAGTATCCCCACTGACAGGAACACTGAAGCTTTCTTT.

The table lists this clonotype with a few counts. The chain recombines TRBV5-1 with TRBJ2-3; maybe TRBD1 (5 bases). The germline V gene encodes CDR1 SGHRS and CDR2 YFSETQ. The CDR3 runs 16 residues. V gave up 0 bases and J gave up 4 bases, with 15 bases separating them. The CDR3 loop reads CASSLGTLGAADTQYF. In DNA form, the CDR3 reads TGCGCCAGCAGCTTGGGGACGTTAGGGGCGGCAGATACGCAGTATTTT.